This TCR beta chain was identified during a study of early T cells in non-severe SARS-CoV-2 infection. Study at large: The study sequenced bulk RNA from unsorted whole blood, with chains unpaired. Study results and limitations: There was a bias toward anti-spike CD8 responses in VDJdb matching, which missed private and CD4 specificities.

This clonotype has at least ten counts. Its specificity is not known. Trimming took 2 bases from V and 11 from J, leaving 15 bases between them. This CDR3 is 13 amino acids long. The library protocol tagged individual cDNA molecules with unique molecular identifiers. In TCRdb, the 5' RACE reads were re-called with MiXCR into one record per CDR3 protein. The sample gives 55,000 to 80,000 distinct CDR3 sequences, roughly 10% of which show up once; 5.5% to 6% is in the top ten. The clonotype originates from an adult who was a healthcare worker with PCR-confirmed SARS-CoV-2 infection or an uninfected control (not recorded which). This specimen was whole blood, taken at baseline. This rearrangement joins TRBV12-3 or TRBV12-4 to TRBJ1-1; D possibly corresponds to TRBD1 (6 bases). In DNA, the CDR3 is TGTGCCAGCAGTTTAAGGTTCTCAGGGGATGCTTTCTTT. This encodes CASSLRFSGDAFF.